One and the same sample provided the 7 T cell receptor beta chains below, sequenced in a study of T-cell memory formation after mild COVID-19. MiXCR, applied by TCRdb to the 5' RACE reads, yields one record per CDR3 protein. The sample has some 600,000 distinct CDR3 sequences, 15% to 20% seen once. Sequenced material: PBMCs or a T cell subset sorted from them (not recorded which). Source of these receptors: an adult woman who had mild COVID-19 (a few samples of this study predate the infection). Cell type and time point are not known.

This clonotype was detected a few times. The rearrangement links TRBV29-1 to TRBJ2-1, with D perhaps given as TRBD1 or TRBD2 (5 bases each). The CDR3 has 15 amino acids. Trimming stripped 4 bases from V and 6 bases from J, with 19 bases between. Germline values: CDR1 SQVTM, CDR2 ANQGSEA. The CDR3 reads CSVVPPQGDINEQFF. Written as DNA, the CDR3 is TGCAGCGTTGTGCCCCCCCAGGGAGACATCAATGAGCAGTTCTTC.

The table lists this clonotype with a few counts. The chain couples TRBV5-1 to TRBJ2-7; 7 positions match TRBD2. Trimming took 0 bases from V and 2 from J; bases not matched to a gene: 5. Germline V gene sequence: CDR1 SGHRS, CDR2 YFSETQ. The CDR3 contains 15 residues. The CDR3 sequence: CASSLAFGTTYEQYF. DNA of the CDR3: TGCGCCAGCAGCTTGGCTTTCGGGACTACCTACGAGCAGTACTTC.

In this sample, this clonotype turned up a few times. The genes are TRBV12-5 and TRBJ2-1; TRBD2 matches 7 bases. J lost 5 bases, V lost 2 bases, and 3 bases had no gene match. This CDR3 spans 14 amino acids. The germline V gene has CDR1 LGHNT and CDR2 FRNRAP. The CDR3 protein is CASGLTGGNNEQFF. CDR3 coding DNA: TGTGCTAGTGGTTTGACGGGGGGAAACAATGAGCAGTTCTTC.

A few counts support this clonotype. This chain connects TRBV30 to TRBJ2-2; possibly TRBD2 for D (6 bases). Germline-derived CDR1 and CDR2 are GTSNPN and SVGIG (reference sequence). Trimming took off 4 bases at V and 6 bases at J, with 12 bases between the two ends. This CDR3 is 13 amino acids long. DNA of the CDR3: TGTGCCTGGACTTATAGCGGCCCCGGGGAGCTGTTTTTT. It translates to CAWTYSGPGELFF. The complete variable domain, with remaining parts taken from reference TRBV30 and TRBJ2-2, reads SQTIHQWPATLVQPVGSPLSLECTVEGTSNPNLYWYRQAAGRGLQLLFYSVGIGQISSEVPQNLSASRPQDRQFILSSKKLLLSDSGFYLCAWTYSGPGELFFGEGSRLTVL.

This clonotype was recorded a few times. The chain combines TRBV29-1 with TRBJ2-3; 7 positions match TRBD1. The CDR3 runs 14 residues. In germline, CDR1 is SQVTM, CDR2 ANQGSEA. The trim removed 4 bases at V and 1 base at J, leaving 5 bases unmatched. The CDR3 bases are TGCAGCGTTGGAGACAGGGTTGGCACAGATACGCAGTATTTT. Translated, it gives CSVGDRVGTDTQYF.

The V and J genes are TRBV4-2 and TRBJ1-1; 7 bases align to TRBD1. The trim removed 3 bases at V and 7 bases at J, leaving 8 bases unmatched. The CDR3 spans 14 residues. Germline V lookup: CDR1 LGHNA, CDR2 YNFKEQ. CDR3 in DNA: TGTGCCAGCAGCCATGGGACAGCGAGGTTTGAAGCTTTCTTT. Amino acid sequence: CASSHGTARFEAFF.

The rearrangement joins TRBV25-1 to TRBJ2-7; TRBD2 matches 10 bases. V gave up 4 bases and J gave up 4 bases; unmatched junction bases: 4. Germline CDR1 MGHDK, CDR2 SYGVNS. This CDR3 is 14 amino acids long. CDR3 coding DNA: TGTGCCAGCAGTGGAGATAGCGGGAGGTACGAGCAGTACTTC. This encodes CASSGDSGRYEQYF.